This T cell receptor beta chain was identified in a study of T cell repertoires in cytomegalovirus infection. The V end lost 2 bases, the J end lost 10 bases, and 23 bases lay between the germline ends. The CDR3 consists of 16 residues. CDR1 is MGHRA, CDR2 YSYEKL, per germline. In regard to this clonotype: Its specificity is unknown.

MiXCR was run by TCRdb on the reads, yielding one entry per CDR3 protein. This sample has about 570,000 distinct CDR3 sequences, with 40% found just once. This chain connects TRBV4-1 to TRBJ2-5; the D gene is possibly TRBD1 (6 bases). This clonotype was sampled from a human donor in good health (CMV status not recorded). Some clones in this sample may be carry-over from other donors' samples. The source material was cultured PBMCs, sampled from culture after CMV antigen stimulation. The CDR3 loop reads CASSQKWGPTRGGQYF. DNA of the CDR3: TGCGCCAGCAGCCAAAAATGGGGGCCGACACGGGGTGGCCAGTACTTC.